A selection of T cell receptor beta chains follows, all from one sample in a study of cytomegalovirus exposure and HLA in healthy donors. Libraries were prepared by immunoSEQ multiplex PCR; TCRdb keeps only in-frame clonotypes and omits some of them. The data hold under 250,000 clones, with roughly 87% observed a single time. The sample was PBMCs. The receptors derive from a man in his forties or fifties in good health and CMV-seropositive. Each CDR3 is given without its conserved first and last residue. D genes are given only for firm matches.

>TRBD1|TRBV2|TRBJ2-7
ASRAGQGGEQY
>TRBD1|TRBV5-4|TRBJ1-3
ASSLAPGQQPPKHTIY
>TRBD2|TRBV6-1|TRBJ2-1
ASSSGRAVYNEQF
>.|TRBV9|TRBJ1-2
ASSEDTVPPYGYT
>TRBD1|TRBV10-3|TRBJ1-5
AISESGTGHQPQH
>TRBD1|TRBV6-5|TRBJ1-2
ASSQGQGTTGYT
>TRBD2|TRBV6-1|TRBJ2-2
ASIRGLAETGELF
>.|TRBV6-4|TRBJ2-3
ASSATGTTGTDTQY
>.|TRBV5-6|TRBJ1-5
ASSLAGGSGNQPQH
>TRBD1|TRBV18|TRBJ1-1
ASLQGSTEAF
>.|TRBV27|TRBJ1-2
ASSSSPTPVGYGYT
>.|TRBV27|TRBJ2-7
ASSLSGGQGREQY
>TRBD2|TRBV2|TRBJ2-4
ASSVGRRDIQY
>.|TRBV7-9|TRBJ1-2
SSSHPALGVGYT
>.|TRBV25-1|TRBJ1-2
ASSQIDRNYGYT
>TRBD1|TRBV11-3|TRBJ1-4
ASSQGTGSNEKLF
>TRBD1|TRBV30|TRBJ2-1
AWSSRDRVYNEQF
>TRBD1|TRBV4-1|TRBJ2-5
ASSQDRGQGVQETQY
>.|TRBV5-1|TRBJ2-2
ASSLDLRTGELF
>.|TRBV29-1|TRBJ2-7
SVEDSGSEQY
>.|TRBV7-3|TRBJ2-5
ASSLTSHRGETQY
>TRBD2|TRBV25-1|TRBJ2-1
ASRGGTSGIDEQF
>TRBD2|TRBV27|TRBJ2-1
ASSPAITSGPLYNEQF
>TRBD1|TRBV6-1|TRBJ1-2
ASSIQGALYGYT
>.|TRBV11-3|TRBJ2-3
ASSLVSGTDTQY
>.|TRBV5-1|TRBJ1-6
ASSLGQRNSPLH
>.|TRBV10-1|TRBJ2-1
ASSESKVAETYNEQF
>.|TRBV6-5|TRBJ1-2
ASSYSIVNRDGYT
>.|TRBV27|TRBJ1-1
ASSPIRRSRRGTEAF
>TRBD2|TRBV9|TRBJ2-2
ASSVGAGVNTGELF
>.|TRBV4-2|TRBJ1-1
ASSQVAIGGAGTEAF
>TRBD1|TRBV5-5|TRBJ2-1
ASSGGTGIYNEQF
>TRBD1|TRBV7-3|TRBJ2-5
ASSSGQQETQY
>TRBD2|TRBV28|TRBJ2-7
ASSPILAGGAYEQY
>TRBD2|TRBV29-1|TRBJ2-7
SVRAAGGYEQY
>TRBD2|TRBV4-1|TRBJ2-2
ASSQGTSGRRIGGELF
>TRBD2|TRBV28|TRBJ2-3
ASITGGVSTDTQY